This T cell receptor (beta chain) derives from a study of blood T cell repertoires in COVID-19. The wider study: The study drew acute and convalescent COVID-19 samples from the United States, Italy and Spain. PBMCs, B-cell-depleted T cells, or T cells provided the cDNA or gDNA that made up the material.

This CDR3 region has 12 residues. J was trimmed by 5 bases and V by 9 bases; bases with no gene match: 2. The V gene's germline CDR1 is KGHDR and CDR2 SFDVKD. The repertoire was sequenced with immunoSEQ multiplex PCR; TCRdb's copy has only in-frame clones and lacks some. The table lists around 250,000 clones, roughly 80% of them singletons. The TCR sequence derives from a man aged 45 to 65 with active or convalescent COVID-19. The chain joins TRBV24-1 to TRBJ1-5; 8 bases agree with TRBD1. The sequenced material came from peripheral blood. The CDR3 DNA is TGTGCCACCCCAGGGGGCTATCAGCCCCAGCATTTT. This sequence encodes CATPGGYQPQHF.